The 14 T cell receptor beta chains reported below all come from one sample, sequenced in a study of CD8 T cells in ankylosing spondylitis. Each CDR3 protein gets one entry after TCRdb re-called the 5' RACE reads with MiXCR. This table holds some 17,000 distinct CDR3 sequences, roughly 8.2% found once. The sequenced sample was blood. The origin of the receptors is a male donor with ankylosing spondylitis or in good health (not recorded which).

V is TRBV11-2 and J is TRBJ2-3, with D perhaps matching TRBD2 (5 bases). Per the germline V gene, CDR1 is SGHAT and CDR2 is FQNNGV. V was clipped by 0 bases and J by 3 bases, with 16 bases between them. The length of the CDR3 is 17 residues. Here the CDR3 DNA reads TGTGCCAGCAGCTTAGAGGGGTTAGCCCGAGGGACAGATACGCAGTATTTT. Protein product: CASSLEGLARGTDTQYF.

This clonotype occurred many times. The chain has TRBV29-1 and TRBJ2-7; 7 bases fit TRBD2. Trimming removed 0 bases from V and 12 bases from J; junction bases left unmatched: 5. Germline V gene sequence: CDR1 SQVTM, CDR2 ANQGSEA. There are 11 residues in the CDR3. CDR3 in amino acids: CSVEDREAVYF. The CDR3, as DNA: TGCAGCGTTGAAGATCGGGAGGCCGTGTACTTC.

This clonotype has at least ten counts. The chain's CDR3 is CSARFPTDTQYF. The CDR3 nucleotides are TGCAGTGCTAGATTCCCTACAGATACGCAGTATTTT. The rearrangement links TRBV20-1 to TRBJ2-3; no definite D call. Germline V lookup: CDR1 DFQATT, CDR2 SNEGSKA (reference sequence). The CDR3 contains 12 residues. V lost 2 bases to trimming and J lost 3 bases, with 6 bases between them.

J is TRBJ1-3 and V is TRBV4-3; possibly TRBD1 for D (5 bases). The CDR3 contains 15 residues. V was trimmed by 4 bases and J by 0 bases, leaving 10 bases between them. Germline CDR1 reads LGHNA; CDR2 reads YSLEER. CDR3 in amino acids: CASSLGTISGNTIYF. The CDR3 DNA follows: TGCGCCAGCAGCCTCGGGACTATCTCTGGAAACACCATATATTTT.

This clonotype has only a few counts. The chain uses TRBV20-1 and TRBJ1-5; TRBD1 is a possible D gene (5 bases). Germline V gene lookup returns CDR1 DFQATT and CDR2 SNEGSKA (reference sequence). The CDR3 length is 14 residues. V was pared by 5 bases and J by 2 bases, with 13 bases between. The CDR3 nucleotides are TGCAGTGCTCTTCAGGGATCCGGCAATCAGCCCCAGCATTTT. This gives the protein CSALQGSGNQPQHF.

The table lists this clonotype with many counts. This chain joins TRBV12-3 or TRBV12-4 and TRBJ1-1; 12 positions agree with TRBD1. This CDR3 is 15 amino acids long. Losses at the gene ends were 6 bases for V and 5 bases for J; bases not matched to a gene: 7. The CDR3 protein is CASRLGQGARTEAFF. For the CDR3, the DNA is TGTGCCAGCAGATTGGGACAGGGGGCAAGAACTGAAGCTTTCTTT.

V gene TRBV25-1 combines with J gene TRBJ1-5; the match to TRBD1 covers 9 bases. With 2 bases clipped from V and 7 bases from J, the junction kept 6 bases outside the gene matches. The CDR3 consists of 15 residues. CDR1 MGHDK and CDR2 SYGVNS come from the germline V gene. This CDR3 is CASSEGTGGGQPQHF. In DNA, the CDR3 is TGTGCCAGCAGTGAAGGAACAGGGGGCGGCCAGCCCCAGCATTTT.

This clonotype came up a few times. The chain joins TRBV25-1 to TRBJ1-6; D may be TRBD1 (6 bases). V gave up 6 bases and J gave up 3 bases, with 12 bases separating them. Per the germline V gene, CDR1 is MGHDK and CDR2 is SYGVNS. This CDR3 comprises 15 residues. CDR3 protein: CASRAPRGYNSPLHF. In DNA, the CDR3 is TGTGCCAGCAGGGCCCCCAGGGGCTATAATTCACCCCTCCACTTT. The variable domain in full, with the rest retrieved from reference TRBV25-1 and TRBJ1-6, is EADIYQTPRYLVIGTGKKITLECSQTMGHDKMYWYQQDPGMELHLIHYSYGVNSTEKGDLSSESTVSRIRTEHFPLTLESARPSHTSQYLCASRAPRGYNSPLHFGNGTRLTVT.

This clonotype was counted many times. The chain recombines TRBV11-2 with TRBJ2-3, with unresolved D. The V gene lost 3 bases and the J gene lost 5 bases, with 18 bases spanning the gap. This CDR3 region has 16 residues. CDR1 and CDR2 (germline): SGHAT, FQNNGV. As DNA, the CDR3 is TGTGCCAGCAGCTTTAGAGCCCGCCCGACGGGAGATACGCAGTATTTT. Translated: CASSFRARPTGDTQYF.

This clonotype was detected ten times or more. The chain recombines TRBV11-2 with TRBJ2-5; D uncertain. Germline V gene data show CDR1 as SGHAT and CDR2 as FQNNGV. V was trimmed by 3 bases and J by 5 bases, leaving 13 bases between them. The CDR3 spans 14 residues. The CDR3 DNA follows: TGTGCCAGCAGCTTCCTAGTAGACCTGGAGACCCAGTACTTC. Translated, it gives CASSFLVDLETQYF.

The table lists this clonotype with many counts. The chain couples TRBV28 to TRBJ2-7, with D unresolved. Germline values: CDR1 MDHEN, CDR2 SYDVKM. This CDR3 is built from 14 residues. Trimming removed 3 bases at V and 6 bases at J, with 15 bases between. In DNA form, the CDR3 reads TGTGCCAGCAGTTTGCGCCATTCTCAAAGCGAGCAGTACTTC. This codes for CASSLRHSQSEQYF.

This clonotype was observed at least ten times. The chain couples TRBV20-1 to TRBJ2-2; no definite D call. Germline CDR1 DFQATT, CDR2 SNEGSKA (reference sequence). The V end was cut by 3 bases, the J end by 1 base, with 6 bases between. This CDR3 contains 13 residues. CDR3: CSASFRNTGELFF. The CDR3 nucleotides are TGCAGTGCTAGTTTTAGGAACACCGGGGAGCTGTTTTTT.

This clonotype appeared many times. The chain recombines TRBV14 with TRBJ2-1; D not resolved. Trimming cost V 7 bases and J 2 bases, with 9 bases left between them. The CDR3 is 13 amino acids. Germline lookup yields CDR1 SGHDN and CDR2 FVKESK. This chain's CDR3 is CASNDGAYNEQFF. DNA for the CDR3: TGTGCCAGCAACGATGGGGCCTACAATGAGCAGTTCTTC.

This clonotype has ten or more counts. This rearrangement joins TRBV7-9 to TRBJ2-1, with D maybe TRBD1 (6 bases). The V gene's germline CDR1 is SEHNR and CDR2 FQNEAQ (reference sequence). V lost 3 bases to trimming and J lost 1 base, with 7 bases between them. This CDR3 is built from 14 residues. The CDR3 sequence: CASSLGASYNEQFF. CDR3 in DNA: TGTGCCAGCAGCTTGGGGGCTTCCTACAATGAGCAGTTCTTC.